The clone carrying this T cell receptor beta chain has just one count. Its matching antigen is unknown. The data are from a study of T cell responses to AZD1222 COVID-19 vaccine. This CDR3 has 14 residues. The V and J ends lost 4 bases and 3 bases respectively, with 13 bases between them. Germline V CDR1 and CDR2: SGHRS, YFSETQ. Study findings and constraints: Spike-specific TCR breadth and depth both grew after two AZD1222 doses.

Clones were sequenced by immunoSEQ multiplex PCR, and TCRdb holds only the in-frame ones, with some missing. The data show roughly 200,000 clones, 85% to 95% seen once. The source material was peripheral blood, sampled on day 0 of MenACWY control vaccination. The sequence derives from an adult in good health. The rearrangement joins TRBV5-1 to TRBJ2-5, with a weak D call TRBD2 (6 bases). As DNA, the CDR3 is TGCGCCAGCAGCCAAAGGACGGGGGAAGAGACCCAGTACTTC. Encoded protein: CASSQRTGEETQYF.